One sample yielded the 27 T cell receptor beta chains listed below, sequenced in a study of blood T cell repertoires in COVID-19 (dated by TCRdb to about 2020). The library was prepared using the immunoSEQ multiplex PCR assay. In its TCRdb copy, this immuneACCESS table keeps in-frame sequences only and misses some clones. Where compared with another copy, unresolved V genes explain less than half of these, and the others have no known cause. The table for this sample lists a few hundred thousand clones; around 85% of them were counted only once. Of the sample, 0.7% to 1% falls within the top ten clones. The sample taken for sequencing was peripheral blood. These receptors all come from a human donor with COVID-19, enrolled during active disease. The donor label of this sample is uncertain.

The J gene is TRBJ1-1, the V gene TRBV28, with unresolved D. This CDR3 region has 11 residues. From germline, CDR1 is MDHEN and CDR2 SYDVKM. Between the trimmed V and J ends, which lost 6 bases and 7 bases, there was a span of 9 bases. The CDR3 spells CASRTGGEAFF. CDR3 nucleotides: TGTGCCAGCAGGACCGGAGGTGAAGCTTTCTTT.

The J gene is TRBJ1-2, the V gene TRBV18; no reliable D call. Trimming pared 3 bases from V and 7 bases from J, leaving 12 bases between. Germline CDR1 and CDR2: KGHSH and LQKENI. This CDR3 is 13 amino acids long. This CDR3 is CASSPGGVFGYTF. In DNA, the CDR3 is TGTGCCAGCTCACCTGGCGGGGTTTTTGGCTACACCTTC.

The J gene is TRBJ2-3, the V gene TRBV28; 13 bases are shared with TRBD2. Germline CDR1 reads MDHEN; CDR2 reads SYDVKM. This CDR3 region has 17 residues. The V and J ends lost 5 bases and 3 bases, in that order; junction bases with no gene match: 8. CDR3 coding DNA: TGTGCCAGCAGTCCTCCGGGACTAGCGGGAACTACAGATACGCAGTATTTT. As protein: CASSPPGLAGTTDTQYF.

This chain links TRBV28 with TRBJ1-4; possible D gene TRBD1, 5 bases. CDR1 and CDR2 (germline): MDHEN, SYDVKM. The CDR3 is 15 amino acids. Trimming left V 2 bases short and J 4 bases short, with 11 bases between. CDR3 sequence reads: CASSLVPGNNEKLFF. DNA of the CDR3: TGTGCCAGCAGTTTAGTACCAGGGAATAATGAAAAACTGTTTTTT.

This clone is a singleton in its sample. The CDR3, as DNA: TGCGCCAGCAGCCGGAGACCACAGGGGAACTATGGCTACACCTTC. This codes for CASSRRPQGNYGYTF. The rearrangement joins TRBV5-1 to TRBJ1-2, with 7 bases matching TRBD1. CDR1 is SGHRS and CDR2 is YFSETQ in the germline V gene. This CDR3 region has 15 residues. Trimming at V came to 4 bases and at J to 2 bases, leaving 8 bases not matched to a gene.

The CDR3 DNA reads as TGTGCCAGCAGTGTGGGACAGCTACCTCAAGAGACCCAGTACTTC. Translated, it gives CASSVGQLPQETQYF. This chain connects TRBV28 to TRBJ2-5, with 7 bases identical to TRBD1. Germline loops: CDR1 MDHEN, CDR2 SYDVKM. Trimming took 5 bases from V and 2 from J; bases not matched to a gene: 8. The CDR3 has 15 amino acids.

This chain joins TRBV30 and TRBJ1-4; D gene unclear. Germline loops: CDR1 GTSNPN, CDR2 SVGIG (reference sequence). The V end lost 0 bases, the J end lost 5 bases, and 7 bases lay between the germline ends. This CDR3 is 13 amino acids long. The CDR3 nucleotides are TGTGCCTGGAGTGTACATCAAAATGAAAAACTGTTTTTT. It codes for CAWSVHQNEKLFF.

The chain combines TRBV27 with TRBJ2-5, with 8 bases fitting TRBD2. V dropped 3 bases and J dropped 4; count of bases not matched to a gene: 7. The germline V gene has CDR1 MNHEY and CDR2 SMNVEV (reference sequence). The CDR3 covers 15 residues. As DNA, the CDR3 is TGTGCCAGCAGTTTTCGCGCTAGCGGGCGAGAGACCCAGTACTTC. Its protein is CASSFRASGRETQYF.

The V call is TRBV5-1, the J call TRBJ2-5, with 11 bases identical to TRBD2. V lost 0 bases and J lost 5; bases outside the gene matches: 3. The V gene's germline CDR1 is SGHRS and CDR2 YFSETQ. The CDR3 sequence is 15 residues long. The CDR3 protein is CASSLVAGGPETQYF. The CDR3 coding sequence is TGCGCCAGCAGCTTGGTAGCGGGAGGGCCGGAGACCCAGTACTTC.

CDR3 nucleotide sequence: TGTGCCAGCAGCGTAGGGGCAGTCTCCTACGAGCAGTACTTC. This translates into CASSVGAVSYEQYF. The rearrangement uses TRBV9 and TRBJ2-7; D is unresolved. The CDR3 length is 14 residues. Trimming shortened V by 0 bases and J by 0 bases, and 7 bases separated the two germline ends. CDR1 and CDR2 from the germline V gene are SGDLS and YYNGEE.

The CDR3 nucleotides are TGTGCCAGTAGTCTGGGACAGGGTACCAATGAGCAGTTCTTC. This sequence encodes CASSLGQGTNEQFF. The chain combines TRBV19 with TRBJ2-1, with 9 bases that match TRBD1. The CDR3 is 14 residues long. Per the germline V gene, CDR1 is LNHDA and CDR2 is SQIVND (reference sequence). The V and J ends lost 5 bases and 6 bases, in that order; junction bases with no gene match: 5.

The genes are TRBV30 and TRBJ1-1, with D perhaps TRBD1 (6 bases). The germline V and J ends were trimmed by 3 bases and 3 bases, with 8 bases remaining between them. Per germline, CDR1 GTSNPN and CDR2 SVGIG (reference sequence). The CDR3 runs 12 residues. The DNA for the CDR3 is TGTGCCTGGAGAAGGGGGTACACTGAAGCTTTCTTT. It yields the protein CAWRRGYTEAFF.

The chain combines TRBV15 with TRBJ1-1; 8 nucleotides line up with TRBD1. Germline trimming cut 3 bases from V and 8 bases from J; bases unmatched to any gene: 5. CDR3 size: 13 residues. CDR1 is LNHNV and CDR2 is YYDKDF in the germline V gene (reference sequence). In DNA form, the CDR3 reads TGTGCCACCAGCAGCAACCCAGGGGGCGAAGCTTTCTTT. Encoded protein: CATSSNPGGEAFF. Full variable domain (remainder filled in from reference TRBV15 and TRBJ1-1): DAMVIQNPRYQVTQFGKPVTLSCSQTLNHNVMYWYQQKSSQAPKLLFHYYDKDFNNEADTPDNFQSRRPNTSFCFLDIRSPGLGDTAMYLCATSSNPGGEAFFGQGTRLTVV.

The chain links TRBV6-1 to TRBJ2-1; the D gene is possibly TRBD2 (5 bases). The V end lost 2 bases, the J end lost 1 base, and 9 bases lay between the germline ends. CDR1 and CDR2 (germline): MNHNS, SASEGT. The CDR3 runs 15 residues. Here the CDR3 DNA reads TGTGCCAGCAGTGAATTCGAGGGTTCCTACAATGAGCAGTTCTTC. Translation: CASSEFEGSYNEQFF.

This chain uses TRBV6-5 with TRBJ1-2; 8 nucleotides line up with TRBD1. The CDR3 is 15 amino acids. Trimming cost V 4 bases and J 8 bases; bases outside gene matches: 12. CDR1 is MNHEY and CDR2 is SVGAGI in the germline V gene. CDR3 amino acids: CASSSQGAHPLGYTF. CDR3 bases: TGTGCCAGCAGTTCTCAGGGGGCCCACCCACTAGGCTACACCTTC.

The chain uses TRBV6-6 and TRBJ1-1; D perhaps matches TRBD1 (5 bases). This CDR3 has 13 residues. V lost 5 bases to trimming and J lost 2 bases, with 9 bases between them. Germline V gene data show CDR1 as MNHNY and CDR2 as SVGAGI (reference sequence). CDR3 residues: CASSRTQNTEAFF. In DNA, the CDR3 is TGTGCCAGCAGTCGGACACAAAACACTGAAGCTTTCTTT.

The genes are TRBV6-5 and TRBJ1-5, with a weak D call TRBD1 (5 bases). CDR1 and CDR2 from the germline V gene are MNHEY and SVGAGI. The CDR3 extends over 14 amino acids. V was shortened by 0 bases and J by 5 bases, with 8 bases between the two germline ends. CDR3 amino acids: CASSYSWGDQPQHF. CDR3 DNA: TGTGCCAGCAGTTACTCTTGGGGGGATCAGCCCCAGCATTTT.

Here the CDR3 DNA reads TGCAGTGCTAGTCCGACTGGGTCAGCGGGAGGTTGGAACAATGAGCAGTTCTTC. Its protein is CSASPTGSAGGWNNEQFF. V usage is TRBV20-1 and J usage is TRBJ2-1; 9 bases line up with TRBD2. Germline loops: CDR1 DFQATT, CDR2 SNEGSKA (reference sequence). The CDR3 runs to 18 residues. After removal of 3 bases from V and 5 bases from J, the junction contained 17 bases not matched to a gene.

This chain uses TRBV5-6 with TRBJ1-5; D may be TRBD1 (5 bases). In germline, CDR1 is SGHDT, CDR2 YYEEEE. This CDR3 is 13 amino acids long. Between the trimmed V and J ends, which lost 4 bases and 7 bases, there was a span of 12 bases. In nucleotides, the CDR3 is TGTGCCAGCAGCCAAGCGGGGGGACAGCCCCAGCATTTT. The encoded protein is CASSQAGGQPQHF.

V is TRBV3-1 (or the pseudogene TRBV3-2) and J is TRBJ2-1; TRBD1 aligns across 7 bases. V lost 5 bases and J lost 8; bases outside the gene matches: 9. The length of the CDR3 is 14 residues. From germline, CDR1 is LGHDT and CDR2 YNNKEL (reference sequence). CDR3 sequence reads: CASSSQGMGDEQFF. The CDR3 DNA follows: TGTGCCAGCAGCTCACAGGGGATGGGCGATGAGCAGTTCTTC.

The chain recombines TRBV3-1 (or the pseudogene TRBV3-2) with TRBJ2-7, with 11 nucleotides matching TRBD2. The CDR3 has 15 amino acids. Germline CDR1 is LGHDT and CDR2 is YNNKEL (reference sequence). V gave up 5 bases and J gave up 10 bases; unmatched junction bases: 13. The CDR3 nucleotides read TGTGCCAGCAGCGTGGGACTAGCGGAGGGGGTGGGACAGTACTTC. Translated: CASSVGLAEGVGQYF.

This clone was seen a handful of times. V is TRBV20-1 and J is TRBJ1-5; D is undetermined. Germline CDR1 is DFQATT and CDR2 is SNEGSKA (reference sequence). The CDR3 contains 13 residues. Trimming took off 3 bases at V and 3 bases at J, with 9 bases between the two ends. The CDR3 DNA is TGCAGTGCTAGTCTCAGTTCCAATCAGCCCCAGCATTTT. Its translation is CSASLSSNQPQHF.

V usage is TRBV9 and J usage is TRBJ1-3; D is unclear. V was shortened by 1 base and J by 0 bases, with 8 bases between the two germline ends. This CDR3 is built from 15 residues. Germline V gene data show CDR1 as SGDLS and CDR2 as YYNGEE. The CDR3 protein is CASSVSLSSGNTIYF. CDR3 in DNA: TGTGCCAGCAGCGTAAGCCTGAGCTCTGGAAACACCATATATTTT.

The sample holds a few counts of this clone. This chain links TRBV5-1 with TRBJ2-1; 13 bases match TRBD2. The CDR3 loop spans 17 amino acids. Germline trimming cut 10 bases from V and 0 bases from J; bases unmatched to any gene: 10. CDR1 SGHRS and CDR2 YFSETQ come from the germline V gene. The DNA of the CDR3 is TGCGCCCCCAAGAACGGACTAGCGGGAGCCTCCTACAATGAGCAGTTCTTC. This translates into CAPKNGLAGASYNEQFF.

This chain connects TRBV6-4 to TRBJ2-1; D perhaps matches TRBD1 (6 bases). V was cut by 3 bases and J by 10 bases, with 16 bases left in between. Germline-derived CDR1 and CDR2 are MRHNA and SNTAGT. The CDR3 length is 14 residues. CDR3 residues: CASSEGRGSGEQFF. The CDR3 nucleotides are TGTGCCAGCAGTGAAGGCAGGGGTTCAGGGGAGCAGTTCTTC.

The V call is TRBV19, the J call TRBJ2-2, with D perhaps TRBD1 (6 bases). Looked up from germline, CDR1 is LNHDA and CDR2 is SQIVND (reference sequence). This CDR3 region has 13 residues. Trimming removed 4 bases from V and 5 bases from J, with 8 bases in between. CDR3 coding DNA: TGTGCCAGTAGTAACAGGGAGACCGGGGAGCTGTTTTTT. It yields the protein CASSNRETGELFF.

CDR3 loop: CASSLSAGAGETQYF. The CDR3 coding sequence is TGTGCCAGCAGCTTATCAGCGGGAGCGGGAGAGACCCAGTACTTC. This rearrangement joins TRBV7-2 to TRBJ2-5, with 8 bases matching TRBD2. The trim removed 2 bases at V and 4 bases at J, leaving 6 bases unmatched. Per the germline V gene, CDR1 is SGHTA and CDR2 is FQGNSA. The CDR3 runs to 15 residues.